These T cell receptor beta chains were read from a single sample in a study of response to subunit inactivated influenza vaccine. TCRdb processed the RT-PCR reads anew with MiXCR; each CDR3 protein has one entry. Among 700,000 to 800,000 distinct CDR3 sequences listed, roughly 20% were seen once. The material was PBMCs from blood, obtained 4 to 6 days after vaccination. These receptors all stem from a man aged 45-65 years who received an inactivated influenza vaccine. Each CDR3 is given with its conserved first and last residue. The order of the fields is V gene, CDR3 length, J gene, CDR3 protein.

v_gene: TRBV12-3/TRBV12-4; len: 14; j_gene: TRBJ1-3; CDR3aa: CASSFGQRGNTIYF
v_gene: TRBV6-5; len: 15; j_gene: TRBJ1-2; CDR3aa: CASSSILLDNYGYTF
v_gene: TRBV30; len: 15; j_gene: TRBJ2-3; CDR3aa: CAWSVGTGSTDTQYF
v_gene: TRBV18; len: 16; j_gene: TRBJ2-1; CDR3aa: CASSPRVAGEYNEQFF
v_gene: TRBV4-2; len: 16; j_gene: TRBJ2-1; CDR3aa: CASSRPGLAGGGEQFF
v_gene: TRBV7-9; len: 15; j_gene: TRBJ1-2; CDR3aa: CASSPLWTGIYGYTF
v_gene: TRBV11-2; len: 18; j_gene: TRBJ2-3; CDR3aa: CASSLVFLGGQRADTQYF
v_gene: TRBV24-1; len: 17; j_gene: TRBJ2-5; CDR3aa: CATSDFPPRGSRETQYF
v_gene: TRBV12-3/TRBV12-4; len: 14; j_gene: TRBJ2-3; CDR3aa: CASSPRQRQDTQYF
v_gene: TRBV12-3/TRBV12-4; len: 14; j_gene: TRBJ1-5; CDR3aa: CASSLADSNQPQHF
v_gene: TRBV5-1; len: 13; j_gene: TRBJ2-1; CDR3aa: CASSLGWDNEQFF
v_gene: TRBV28; len: 13; j_gene: TRBJ2-7; CDR3aa: CASGPQLLYEQYF
v_gene: TRBV5-6; len: 16; j_gene: TRBJ2-1; CDR3aa: CASSIEREVYRNEQFF
v_gene: TRBV28; len: 13; j_gene: TRBJ2-4; CDR3aa: CASSYIAKNIQYF
v_gene: TRBV3-1; len: 13; j_gene: TRBJ2-2; CDR3aa: CASSHQTGGELFF
v_gene: TRBV29-1; len: 14; j_gene: TRBJ2-1; CDR3aa: CSVGVGSLQYEQFF
v_gene: TRBV5-1; len: 14; j_gene: TRBJ1-6; CDR3aa: CASSSTGYNSPLHF
v_gene: TRBV7-9; len: 15; j_gene: TRBJ2-2; CDR3aa: CASILRGGAPGELFF
v_gene: TRBV7-2; len: 14; j_gene: TRBJ2-2; CDR3aa: CASSRSRDTGELFF
v_gene: TRBV12-3/TRBV12-4; len: 11; j_gene: TRBJ1-2; CDR3aa: CASSLYGGYTF
v_gene: TRBV28; len: 14; j_gene: TRBJ2-1; CDR3aa: CASRAGGSYNEQFF
v_gene: TRBV7-9; len: 17; j_gene: TRBJ1-2; CDR3aa: CASSPLRSGQINYGYTF
v_gene: TRBV12-3/TRBV12-4; len: 15; j_gene: TRBJ2-1; CDR3aa: CASRPWGTPYNEQFF
v_gene: TRBV12-3/TRBV12-4; len: 13; j_gene: TRBJ1-5; CDR3aa: CASRGQGQGPQHF
v_gene: TRBV12-3/TRBV12-4; len: 15; j_gene: TRBJ1-1; CDR3aa: CASSYRVGSGTEAFF
v_gene: TRBV12-3/TRBV12-4; len: 12; j_gene: TRBJ2-5; CDR3aa: CASSTLKRTQYF
v_gene: TRBV2; len: 14; j_gene: TRBJ2-3; CDR3aa: CASSAREVTDTQYF